This T cell receptor beta chain was retrieved from a study of blood T cells in healthy people across ages. Trimming took 4 bases from V and 1 from J; bases not matched to a gene: 8. In germline, CDR1 is MGHRA, CDR2 YSYEKL. The CDR3 spans 16 residues. Next came a second PCR, run for about 7 to 12 cycles, which used a sample-barcoded 5' primer along with a J-beta primer mix. MiXCR, run by TCRdb on the 5' RACE reads, gives a single entry per CDR3 protein. This sample yields over 1.5 million distinct CDR3 sequences, of which around 48% are seen a single time; roughly 2.1% belongs to the top ten. The V and J genes are TRBV4-1 and TRBJ2-7; 9 nucleotides match TRBD2. The clonotype comes from a woman aged 40 to 50 in good health. Sample: blood. The CDR3 nucleotides are TGCGCCAGCAGCCCAGTGGGCGGGGGGGCATCCTACGAGCAGTACTTC. This codes for CASSPVGGGASYEQYF.